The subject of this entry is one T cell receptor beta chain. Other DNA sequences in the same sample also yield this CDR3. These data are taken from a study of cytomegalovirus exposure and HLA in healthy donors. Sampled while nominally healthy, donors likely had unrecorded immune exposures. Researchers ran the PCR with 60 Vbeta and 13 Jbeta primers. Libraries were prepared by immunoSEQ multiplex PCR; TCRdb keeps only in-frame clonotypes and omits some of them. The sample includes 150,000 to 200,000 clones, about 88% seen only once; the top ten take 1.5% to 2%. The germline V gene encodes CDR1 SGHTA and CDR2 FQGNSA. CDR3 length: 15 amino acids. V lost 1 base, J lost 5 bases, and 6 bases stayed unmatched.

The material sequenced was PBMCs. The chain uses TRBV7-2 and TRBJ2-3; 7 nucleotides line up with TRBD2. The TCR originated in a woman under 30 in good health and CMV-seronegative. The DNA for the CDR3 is TGTGCCAGCAGCTTAGTTGCGGGAGCGGGAGATACGCAGTATTTT. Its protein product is CASSLVAGAGDTQYF.